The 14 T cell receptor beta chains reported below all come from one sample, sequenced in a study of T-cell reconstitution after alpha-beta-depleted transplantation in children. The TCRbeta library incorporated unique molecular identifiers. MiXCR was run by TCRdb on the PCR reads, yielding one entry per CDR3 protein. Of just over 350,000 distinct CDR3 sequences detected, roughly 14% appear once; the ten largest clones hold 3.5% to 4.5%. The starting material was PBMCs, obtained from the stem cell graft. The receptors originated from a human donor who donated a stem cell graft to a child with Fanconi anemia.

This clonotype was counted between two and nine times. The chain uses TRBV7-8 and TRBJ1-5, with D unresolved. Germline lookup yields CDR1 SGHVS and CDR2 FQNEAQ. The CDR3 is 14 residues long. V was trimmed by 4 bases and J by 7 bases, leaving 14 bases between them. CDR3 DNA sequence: TGTGCCAGCAGCTCAAGACGGGGTGAACAGCCCCAGCATTTT. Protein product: CASSSRRGEQPQHF.

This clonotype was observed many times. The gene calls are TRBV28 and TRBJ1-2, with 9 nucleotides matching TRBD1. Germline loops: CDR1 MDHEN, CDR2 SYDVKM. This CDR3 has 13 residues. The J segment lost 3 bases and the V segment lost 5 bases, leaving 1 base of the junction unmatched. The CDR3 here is CASSTGGYYGYTF. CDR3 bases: TGTGCCAGCAGTACAGGGGGCTACTATGGCTACACCTTC.

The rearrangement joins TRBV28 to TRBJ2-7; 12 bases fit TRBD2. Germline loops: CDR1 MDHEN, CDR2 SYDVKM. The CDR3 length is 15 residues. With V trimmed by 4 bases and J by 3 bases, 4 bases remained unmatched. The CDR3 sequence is CASSSLAGGDYEQYF. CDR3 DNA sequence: TGTGCCAGCAGTTCTCTAGCGGGAGGGGACTACGAGCAGTACTTC.

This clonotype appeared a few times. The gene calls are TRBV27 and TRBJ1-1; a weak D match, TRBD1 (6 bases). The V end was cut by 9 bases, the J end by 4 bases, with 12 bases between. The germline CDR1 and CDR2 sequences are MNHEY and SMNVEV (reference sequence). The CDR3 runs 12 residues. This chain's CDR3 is CASGQRGTEAFF. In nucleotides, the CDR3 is TGTGCCAGTGGACAGCGGGGCACTGAAGCTTTCTTT.

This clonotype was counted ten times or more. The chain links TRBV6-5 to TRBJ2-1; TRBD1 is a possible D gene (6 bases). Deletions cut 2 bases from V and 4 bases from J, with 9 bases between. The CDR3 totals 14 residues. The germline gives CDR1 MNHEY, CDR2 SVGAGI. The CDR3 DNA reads TGTGCCAGCAGTTACCCGGACAGATACAATGAGCAGTTCTTC. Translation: CASSYPDRYNEQFF.

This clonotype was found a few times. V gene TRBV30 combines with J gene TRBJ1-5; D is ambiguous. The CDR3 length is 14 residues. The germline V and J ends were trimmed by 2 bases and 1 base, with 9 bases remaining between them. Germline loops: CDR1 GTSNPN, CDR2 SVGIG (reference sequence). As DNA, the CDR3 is TGTGCCTGGAGTCAGCTTAGGAGCAATCAGCCCCAGCATTTT. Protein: CAWSQLRSNQPQHF.

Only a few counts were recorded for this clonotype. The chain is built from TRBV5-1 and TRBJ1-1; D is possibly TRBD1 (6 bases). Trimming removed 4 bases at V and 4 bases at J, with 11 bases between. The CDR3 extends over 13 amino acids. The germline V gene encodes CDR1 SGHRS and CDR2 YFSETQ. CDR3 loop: CASSQQGGTEAFF. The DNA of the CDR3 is TGCGCCAGCAGCCAACAGGGCGGCACTGAAGCTTTCTTT.

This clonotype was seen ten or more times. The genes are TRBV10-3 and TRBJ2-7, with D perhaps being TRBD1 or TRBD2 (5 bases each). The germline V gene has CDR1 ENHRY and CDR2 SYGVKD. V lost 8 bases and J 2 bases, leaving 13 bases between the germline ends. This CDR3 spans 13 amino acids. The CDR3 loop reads CAIGRDGTYEQYV. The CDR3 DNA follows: TGTGCCATCGGCCGGGACGGGACCTACGAGCAGTACGTC.

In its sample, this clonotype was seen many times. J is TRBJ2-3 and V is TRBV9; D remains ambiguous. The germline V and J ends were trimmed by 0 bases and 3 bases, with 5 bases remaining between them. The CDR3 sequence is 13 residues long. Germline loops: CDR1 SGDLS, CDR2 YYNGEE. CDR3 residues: CASSVARTDTQYF. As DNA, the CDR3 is TGTGCCAGCAGCGTAGCAAGGACAGATACGCAGTATTTT.

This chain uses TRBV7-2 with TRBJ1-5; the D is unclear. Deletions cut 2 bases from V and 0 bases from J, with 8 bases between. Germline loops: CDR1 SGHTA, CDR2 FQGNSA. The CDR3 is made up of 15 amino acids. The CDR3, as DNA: TGTGCCAGCAGCTTATACGTCGATAGCAATCAGCCCCAGCATTTT. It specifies CASSLYVDSNQPQHF.

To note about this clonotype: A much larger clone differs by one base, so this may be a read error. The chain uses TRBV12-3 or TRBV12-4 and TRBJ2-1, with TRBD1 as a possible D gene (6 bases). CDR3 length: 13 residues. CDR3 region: CASSSTGSREQLF. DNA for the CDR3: TGTGCCAGCAGTTCGACAGGTTCTCGTGAGCAGCTCTTC.

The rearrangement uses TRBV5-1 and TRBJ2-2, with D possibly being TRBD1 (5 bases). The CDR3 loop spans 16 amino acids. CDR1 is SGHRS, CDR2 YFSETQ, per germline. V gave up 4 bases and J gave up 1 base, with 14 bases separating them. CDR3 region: CASSKTGVQNTGELFF. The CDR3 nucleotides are TGCGCCAGCAGCAAAACAGGCGTCCAGAACACCGGGGAGCTGTTTTTT.

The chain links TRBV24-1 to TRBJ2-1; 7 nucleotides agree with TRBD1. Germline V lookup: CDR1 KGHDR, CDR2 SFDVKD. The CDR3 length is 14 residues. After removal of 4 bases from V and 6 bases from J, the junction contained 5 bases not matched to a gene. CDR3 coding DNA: TGTGCCACCAGTGACCGGGACAGTAGCAATGAGCAGTTCTTC. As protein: CATSDRDSSNEQFF.

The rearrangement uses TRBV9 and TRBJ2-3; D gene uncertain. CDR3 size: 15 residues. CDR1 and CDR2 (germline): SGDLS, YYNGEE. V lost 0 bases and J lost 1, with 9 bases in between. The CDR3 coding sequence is TGTGCCAGCAGCGTAGGTTCCACCCGCACAGATACGCAGTATTTT. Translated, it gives CASSVGSTRTDTQYF.